Shown below are 18 T cell receptor beta chains from a single sample sequenced in a study of T cells after yellow fever vaccination. TCRdb reprocessed the 5' RACE reads with MiXCR, giving one entry per CDR3 protein. The sample consists of roughly 520,000 distinct CDR3 sequences, 21% of them appearing once. The source was PBMCs, collected roughly 23 days after the first yellow fever vaccination. The source of these receptors is a man aged 18 to 29 who received the YFV17D yellow fever vaccine.

The chain links TRBV19 to TRBJ1-5, with 7 bases lining up with TRBD1. V shed 7 bases and J 7 bases; nucleotides not matched to a gene: 10. The CDR3 is 14 amino acids. Germline V gives CDR1 LNHDA, CDR2 SQIVND (reference sequence). CDR3 amino acids: CASTQGGGYQPQHF. The CDR3 nucleotides are TGTGCCAGTACCCAAGGGGGCGGCTACCAGCCCCAGCATTTT. Complete variable domain (other parts from reference TRBV19 and TRBJ1-5): DGGITQSPKYLFRKEGQNVTLSCEQNLNHDAMYWYRQDPGQGLRLIYYSQIVNDFQKGDIAEGYSVSREKKESFPLTVTSAQKNPTAFYLCASTQGGGYQPQHFGDGTRLSIL.

The rearrangement links TRBV29-1 to TRBJ2-3, with D unresolved. The germline V gene has CDR1 SQVTM and CDR2 ANQGSEA. The CDR3 spans 14 residues. V was pared by 6 bases and J by 2 bases, with 15 bases between. The CDR3, as DNA: TGCAGCGTCGCTGGAGTCGTCCTCACAGATACGCAGTATTTT. Translation gives CSVAGVVLTDTQYF.

The chain links TRBV20-1 to TRBJ2-3, with D perhaps assigned TRBD1 or TRBD2 (6 bases each). The V gene's germline CDR1 is DFQATT and CDR2 SNEGSKA (reference sequence). V shed 3 bases and J shed 8 bases, with 15 bases lying between them. This CDR3 is 13 amino acids long. CDR3 nucleotide sequence: TGCAGTGCTAGTTGGGGGGCTAGGGCTACGCAGTATTTT. This codes for CSASWGARATQYF.

This clonotype was detected a few times. The V and J genes are TRBV2 and TRBJ2-7; the D is unclear. The V and J ends lost 2 bases and 3 bases respectively, with 8 bases between them. CDR1 is SNHLY and CDR2 is FYNNEI in the germline V gene. The CDR3 covers 13 residues. The CDR3 DNA reads as TGTGCCAGCAGTGAAAGCCAGGTCTACGAGCAGTACGTC. Translation: CASSESQVYEQYV.

The rearrangement uses TRBV5-1 and TRBJ2-7; 11 nucleotides match TRBD1. The CDR3 loop spans 15 amino acids. CDR1 and CDR2 (germline): SGHRS, YFSETQ. The V gene end was trimmed by 3 bases and the J gene end by 3 bases; junction bases not matched to a gene: 5. The CDR3 reads CASSSGTGGYYEQYF. The CDR3 nucleotides read TGCGCCAGCAGCTCCGGGACAGGGGGGTACTACGAGCAGTACTTC.

Only a few counts were recorded for this clonotype. CDR3 in amino acids: CASSMGQGRETQYF. The DNA of the CDR3 is TGTGCCAGCAGCATGGGACAGGGACGGGAGACCCAGTACTTC. The genes are TRBV7-6 and TRBJ2-5; TRBD1 agrees at 9 bases. The CDR3 is 14 amino acids. CDR1 is SGHVS, CDR2 FNYEAQ, per germline. Unmatched junction bases numbered 6, after V lost 5 bases and J lost 5 bases.

This clonotype has just a few counts. The rearrangement links TRBV5-1 to TRBJ2-3, with no clear D. CDR1 is SGHRS and CDR2 is YFSETQ in the germline V gene. Between the trimmed V and J ends, which lost 0 bases and 4 bases, there was a span of 21 bases. The CDR3 loop spans 18 amino acids. Here the CDR3 reads CASSLAALPRAMPDTQYF. The DNA of the CDR3 is TGCGCCAGCAGCTTGGCCGCGCTTCCCCGGGCCATGCCAGATACGCAGTATTTT. The variable domain in full, with the rest retrieved from reference TRBV5-1 and TRBJ2-3, is KAGVTQTPRYLIKTRGQQVTLSCSPISGHRSVSWYQQTPGQGLQFLFEYFSETQRNKGNFPGRFSGRQFSNSRSEMNVSTLELGDSALYLCASSLAALPRAMPDTQYFGPGTRLTVL.

This clonotype has more than one count but fewer than ten. CDR3 residues: CASSLSGRSAEAFF. In nucleotides, the CDR3 is TGTGCCAGCAGCTTATCAGGGAGGAGCGCTGAAGCTTTCTTT. The chain employs TRBV7-2 and TRBJ1-1; a weak D match, TRBD1 (5 bases). Trimming stripped 2 bases from V and 6 bases from J, with 13 bases between. CDR3 size: 14 residues. Germline V gives CDR1 SGHTA, CDR2 FQGNSA.

This clonotype was seen only once. The chain's CDR3 is CASRSQGQGNSPLHF. As DNA, the CDR3 is TGTGCCAGCAGAAGCCAGGGACAGGGCAATTCACCCCTCCACTTT. V and J are TRBV2 and TRBJ1-6; the match to TRBD1 covers 9 bases. CDR3 length equals 15 residues. The J segment lost 7 bases and the V segment lost 6 bases, leaving 7 bases of the junction unmatched. Germline V gives CDR1 SNHLY, CDR2 FYNNEI. Full variable domain (rest looked up from reference TRBV2 and TRBJ1-6): EPEVTQTPSHQVTQMGQEVILRCVPISNHLYFYWYRQILGQKVEFLVSFYNNEISEKSEIFDDQFSVERPDGSNFTLKIRSTKLEDSAMYFCASRSQGQGNSPLHFGNGTRLTVT.

This clonotype was found many times. The CDR3 reads CASSYGINSYNEQFF. The CDR3 coding sequence is TGTGCCAGCAGTTACGGGATAAACTCCTACAATGAGCAGTTCTTC. The chain is built from TRBV6-5 and TRBJ2-1; D is undetermined. Germline V gene sequence: CDR1 MNHEY, CDR2 SVGAGI. V gave up 2 bases and J gave up 0 bases, with 8 bases separating them. This CDR3 is 15 amino acids long.

This clonotype came up a few times. The chain carries TRBV7-2 and TRBJ2-2; unclear D gene. Germline V gene lookup returns CDR1 SGHTA and CDR2 FQGNSA. CDR3 size: 15 residues. Trimming took off 6 bases at V and 4 bases at J, with 15 bases between the two ends. The CDR3 coding sequence is TGTGCCAGCAGTATCAGGTTTTGGAGCACCGGGGAGCTGTTTTTT. This codes for CASSIRFWSTGELFF.

This clonotype was recorded a few times. The DNA for the CDR3 is TGTGCCATCAGCGAGGGGGGAGAGGGCTACGAGCAGTACGTC. This sequence encodes CAISEGGEGYEQYV. The rearrangement uses TRBV10-3 and TRBJ2-7; D may be TRBD1 or TRBD2 (6 bases each). There are 14 residues in the CDR3. Trimming pared 6 bases from V and 3 bases from J, leaving 15 bases between. The germline CDR1 and CDR2 sequences are ENHRY and SYGVKD.

This clonotype was seen a few times. CDR3 residues: CASSRNPGQMDTQYF. The DNA for the CDR3 is TGTGCCAGCAGTCGAAATCCTGGGCAAATGGATACGCAGTATTTT. This chain links TRBV7-2 with TRBJ2-3; no reliable D call. Looked up from germline, CDR1 is SGHTA and CDR2 is FQGNSA. This CDR3 has 15 residues. V gave up 6 bases and J gave up 6 bases, with 19 bases separating them.

This clonotype was found a few times. Here the CDR3 reads CASKSGNTEAFF. The CDR3 bases are TGTGCCAGCAAATCCGGGAACACTGAAGCTTTCTTT. This chain joins TRBV7-9 and TRBJ1-1, with unresolved D. Germline CDR1 SEHNR, CDR2 FQNEAQ (reference sequence). The CDR3 runs to 12 residues. With 7 bases removed from V and 1 base from J, the gap between germline ends came to 7 bases.

This clonotype was seen a handful of times. V is TRBV11-3 and J is TRBJ2-3; possible D gene TRBD1, 6 bases. The CDR3 totals 12 residues. Trimming took 4 bases from V and 5 from J, leaving 7 bases between them. Per the germline V gene, CDR1 is SGHNT and CDR2 is YENEEA. CDR3 protein: CASSSQGDTQYF. The CDR3 DNA is TGTGCCAGCAGCTCACAGGGAGATACGCAGTATTTT.

This clonotype has more than one count but fewer than ten. The chain has TRBV7-3 and TRBJ2-3, with 14 nucleotides matching TRBD2. Germline CDR1 SGHTA, CDR2 FQGTGA. The junction had 7 bases not matched to a gene; V was cut back by 4 bases and J by 4 bases. The CDR3 is 17 residues long. CDR3 in DNA: TGTGCCAGCAGCTCCGGACTAGCGGGGGGTTACGCAGATACGCAGTATTTT. Translation: CASSSGLAGGYADTQYF.

The table lists this clonotype with a few counts. The chain has TRBV6-2 or TRBV6-3 and TRBJ1-6, with D uncertain. The V gene's germline CDR1 is MNHEY and CDR2 SVGEGT. V lost 4 bases and J 0 bases, leaving 13 bases between the germline ends. The CDR3 contains 17 residues. CDR3 region: CASSSEESSSYNSPLHF. Written as DNA, the CDR3 is TGTGCCAGCAGTTCCGAGGAGTCGAGCTCCTATAATTCACCCCTCCACTTT.

This clonotype was seen a few times. The chain has TRBV6-5 and TRBJ2-5; D is unclear. CDR3 size: 13 residues. Between the trimmed V and J ends, which lost 1 base and 4 bases, there was a span of 7 bases. Germline loops: CDR1 MNHEY, CDR2 SVGAGI. The CDR3 sequence: CASSYLGGETQYF. The CDR3, as DNA: TGTGCCAGCAGTTACTTGGGCGGAGAGACCCAGTACTTC.